Below, 19 T cell receptor beta chains from the same sample are listed, as sequenced in a study of response to subunit inactivated influenza vaccine. TCRdb reanalysed the RT-PCR reads using MiXCR and keeps one entry per CDR3 protein. The table records about 190,000 distinct CDR3 sequences, around 14% of them present only once. The material was CD8+ T cells sorted from PBMCs, obtained 5 to 6 days after vaccination. These TCRs come from a middle-aged man who received an inactivated influenza vaccine.

A few counts support this clonotype. J is TRBJ2-5 and V is TRBV27; the match to TRBD2 covers 11 bases. This CDR3 spans 17 amino acids. From germline, CDR1 is MNHEY and CDR2 SMNVEV (reference sequence). V was clipped by 4 bases and J by 4 bases; unmatched bases: 11. CDR3 protein: CASSSIAGGPVGETQYF. The CDR3 DNA follows: TGTGCCAGCAGTTCGATAGCGGGGGGGCCCGTAGGAGAGACCCAGTACTTC.

This clonotype was seen a handful of times. V and J are TRBV24-1 and TRBJ2-3; possible D gene TRBD2, 6 bases. This CDR3 contains 15 residues. Per germline, CDR1 KGHDR and CDR2 SFDVKD. V shed 5 bases and J shed 2 bases, with 13 bases lying between them. The CDR3 nucleotides are TGTGCCACCAGTGGGGCAGCGGGCTACACAGATACGCAGTATTTT. It translates to CATSGAAGYTDTQYF.

This clonotype was seen a handful of times. The chain has TRBV29-1 and TRBJ2-5, with a weak D call TRBD1 (7 bases). V shed 5 bases and J shed 4 bases, with 23 bases lying between them. CDR1 and CDR2 (germline): SQVTM, ANQGSEA. The CDR3 spans 16 residues. The CDR3 DNA follows: TGCAGCGTTTTAGGGGGCGGGGCGGGCCTAACAGAGACCCAGTACTTC. Its translation: CSVLGGGAGLTETQYF.

This clonotype showed up many times. V gene TRBV25-1 combines with J gene TRBJ1-6, with 9 bases aligning to TRBD1. J was trimmed by 8 bases and V by 6 bases; bases with no gene match: 2. Germline assignment: CDR1 MGHDK and CDR2 SYGVNS. The CDR3 spans 13 residues. The CDR3 loop is CASRWTGDSPLHF. The CDR3 DNA reads TGTGCCAGCAGGTGGACAGGGGATTCACCCCTCCACTTT.

This clonotype was seen more than once but under ten times. This rearrangement joins TRBV2 to TRBJ2-3; 10 bases align to TRBD2. The V and J ends lost 11 bases and 3 bases, in that order; junction bases with no gene match: 11. The CDR3 runs to 15 residues. Germline CDR1 reads SNHLY; CDR2 reads FYNNEI. The CDR3 loop is CAGRWASGGTDTQYF. The CDR3, as DNA: TGTGCCGGGAGGTGGGCTAGCGGGGGAACAGATACGCAGTATTTT.

The chain couples TRBV20-1 to TRBJ1-1; 8 bases match TRBD1. Germline V gene sequence: CDR1 DFQATT, CDR2 SNEGSKA (reference sequence). This CDR3 contains 13 residues. V lost 3 bases and J lost 3; bases outside the gene matches: 3. CDR3 coding DNA: TGCAGTGCTAGTGAGACAGGGGACACTGAAGCTTTCTTT. This sequence encodes CSASETGDTEAFF.

This clonotype was detected ten times or more. The gene calls are TRBV4-3 and TRBJ2-7, with 11 bases identical to TRBD2. The CDR3 runs to 20 residues. Germline V gene data show CDR1 as LGHNA and CDR2 as YSLEER. V lost 4 bases and J lost 5; bases outside the gene matches: 22. The CDR3 protein is CASSPHTRSNLAGGLDEQYF. CDR3 nucleotide sequence: TGCGCCAGCAGCCCTCATACCCGATCAAACCTAGCGGGAGGCCTTGACGAGCAGTACTTC.

This clonotype was found a few times. The rearrangement links TRBV15 to TRBJ2-5; D call uncertain. CDR3 length equals 13 residues. Germline CDR1 and CDR2: LNHNV and YYDKDF (reference sequence). V was cut by 4 bases and J by 7 bases, with 13 bases left in between. This CDR3 reads CATSMRMDGTQYF. The DNA of the CDR3 is TGTGCCACCAGCATGAGGATGGACGGGACCCAGTACTTC.

V and J are TRBV27 and TRBJ2-1; no reliable D call. CDR3 length: 11 amino acids. Trimming pared 6 bases from V and 7 bases from J, leaving 7 bases between. The germline V gene encodes CDR1 MNHEY and CDR2 SMNVEV (reference sequence). CDR3 coding DNA: TGTGCCAGCAGAATGAGAAATGAGCAGTTCTTC. Translation: CASRMRNEQFF.

This clonotype was recorded at least ten times. The chain employs TRBV4-3 and TRBJ1-2, with D possibly being TRBD1 (5 bases). Germline CDR1 LGHNA, CDR2 YSLEER. V lost 4 bases and J lost 2, with 14 bases in between. The CDR3 has 15 residues. CDR3 loop: CASSPWDGGNYGYTF. CDR3 in DNA: TGCGCCAGCAGCCCCTGGGACGGAGGGAACTATGGCTACACCTTC.

Only a few counts were recorded for this clonotype. V and J are TRBV20-1 and TRBJ2-7; 13 bases agree with TRBD2. This CDR3 has 17 amino acids. With V trimmed by 1 base and J by 0 bases, 6 bases remained unmatched. Germline CDR1 is DFQATT and CDR2 is SNEGSKA (reference sequence). CDR3 protein: CSARVPRTSGGSYEQYF. CDR3 nucleotides: TGCAGTGCTAGAGTTCCCCGGACTAGCGGGGGCTCCTACGAGCAGTACTTC.

This clonotype was recorded a few times. This chain joins TRBV5-6 and TRBJ2-1; 14 bases agree with TRBD2. The V gene end was trimmed by 4 bases and the J gene end by 8 bases; junction bases not matched to a gene: 11. Per germline, CDR1 SGHDT and CDR2 YYEEEE. The CDR3 loop spans 17 amino acids. In nucleotides, the CDR3 is TGTGCCAGCAGCGAGGGACTAGCGGGGGCCGGAGGGCATGAGCAGTTCTTC. Translated: CASSEGLAGAGGHEQFF.

This clonotype has a handful of counts. This sequence joins TRBV6-1 and TRBJ2-3, with D possibly matching TRBD1 (6 bases). Trimming stripped 6 bases from V and 2 bases from J, with 18 bases between. This CDR3 has 16 residues. The V gene's germline CDR1 is MNHNS and CDR2 SASEGT. CDR3 sequence reads: CASSLTGISPTDTQYF. DNA of the CDR3: TGTGCCAGCAGCCTTACAGGGATCTCCCCCACAGATACGCAGTATTTT.

J is TRBJ2-7 and V is TRBV29-1, with D possibly being TRBD1 (6 bases). Trimming took off 5 bases at V and 4 bases at J, with 12 bases between the two ends. The CDR3 extends over 12 amino acids. Germline-derived CDR1 and CDR2 are SQVTM and ANQGSEA. CDR3 coding DNA: TGCAGCGTTCTTGGGGGCTCTTACGAGCAGTACTTC. It is translated as CSVLGGSYEQYF.

The chain recombines TRBV29-1 with TRBJ2-1, with D possibly TRBD1 on 7 matching bases. Trimming took 3 bases from V and 7 from J, leaving 13 bases between them. Germline CDR1 and CDR2: SQVTM and ANQGSEA. The CDR3 consists of 13 residues. The CDR3 spells CSVDTGEANEQFF. CDR3 coding DNA: TGCAGCGTTGATACAGGGGAGGCGAATGAGCAGTTCTTC.

The rearrangement uses TRBV7-9 and TRBJ2-5; D gene unclear. Looked up from germline, CDR1 is SEHNR and CDR2 is FQNEAQ (reference sequence). Trimming removed 6 bases from V and 5 bases from J, with 10 bases in between. The CDR3 is made up of 12 amino acids. The CDR3 coding sequence is TGTGCCAGCAGACGAGGTGGGGAGACCCAGTACTTC. Its translation is CASRRGGETQYF.

The chain is built from TRBV15 and TRBJ1-2, with D hard to call. CDR1 is LNHNV and CDR2 is YYDKDF in the germline V gene (reference sequence). The length of the CDR3 is 14 residues. V gave up 0 bases and J gave up 6 bases, with 11 bases separating them. The CDR3 loop is CATSRDNAGNGYTF. CDR3 coding DNA: TGTGCCACCAGCAGAGATAACGCGGGAAATGGCTACACCTTC.

This clonotype occurred many times. This chain joins TRBV6-2 or TRBV6-3 and TRBJ2-6, with 7 bases identical to TRBD1. Germline CDR1 reads MNHEY; CDR2 reads SVGEGT. The CDR3 loop spans 17 amino acids. Trimming took 0 bases from V and 4 from J; bases not matched to a gene: 6. In DNA form, the CDR3 reads TGTGCCAGCAGTTACTCCTCGACAGGGTTCGGGGCCAACGTCCTGACTTTC. Protein sequence: CASSYSSTGFGANVLTF.

This clonotype has more than one count but fewer than ten. The rearrangement joins TRBV28 to TRBJ2-3; 11 nucleotides agree with TRBD2. This CDR3 has 11 amino acids. Trimming at V came to 7 bases and at J to 9 bases, leaving 0 bases not matched to a gene. Germline CDR1 reads MDHEN; CDR2 reads SYDVKM. The CDR3: CASTSGGTQYF. In DNA form, the CDR3 reads TGTGCCAGCACTAGCGGGGGGACGCAGTATTTT.